Sequencing of this TCR beta chain was carried out in a study of control samples from healthy donors and cancer patients. Sequencing used immunoSEQ multiplex PCR; TCRdb keeps in-frame clones, though not all of them. In the table there are about 130,000 clones, 75% to 95% of which are singletons. The V gene's germline CDR1 is GTSNPN and CDR2 SVGIG (reference sequence). V lost 5 bases and J 9 bases, leaving 11 bases between the germline ends. The CDR3 consists of 10 residues. The specimen sequenced was blood. V is TRBV30 and J is TRBJ2-7, with D hard to call. This TCR was recovered from a man in his forties in good health. CDR3 amino acids: CAWGPLGQYF. The DNA of the CDR3 is TGTGCCTGGGGTCCCCTGGGGCAGTACTTC.